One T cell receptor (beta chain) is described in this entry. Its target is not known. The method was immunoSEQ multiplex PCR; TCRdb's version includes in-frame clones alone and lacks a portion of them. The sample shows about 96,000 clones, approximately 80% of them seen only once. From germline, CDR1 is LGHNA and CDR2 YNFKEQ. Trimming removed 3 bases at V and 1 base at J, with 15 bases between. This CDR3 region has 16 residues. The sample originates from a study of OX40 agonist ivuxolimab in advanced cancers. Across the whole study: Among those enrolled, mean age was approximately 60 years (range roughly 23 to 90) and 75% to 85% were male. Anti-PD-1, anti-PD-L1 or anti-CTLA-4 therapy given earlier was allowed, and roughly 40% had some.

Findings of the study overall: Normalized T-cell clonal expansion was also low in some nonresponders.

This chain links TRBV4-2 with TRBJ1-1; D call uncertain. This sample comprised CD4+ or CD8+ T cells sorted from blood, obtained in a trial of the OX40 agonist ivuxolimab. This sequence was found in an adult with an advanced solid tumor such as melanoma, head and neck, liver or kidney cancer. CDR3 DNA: TGTGCCAGCAGCCATGATACTGACCCAGGGAACACTGAAGCTTTCTTT. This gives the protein CASSHDTDPGNTEAFF.